These T cell receptor beta chains were read from a single sample in a study of OX40 agonist ivuxolimab in advanced cancers. Some clones are missing from TCRdb's copy, which holds only in-frame ones; the method was immunoSEQ multiplex PCR. The sample records more than 40,000 clones, around 77% being singletons. This specimen consisted of CD4+ or CD8+ T cells sorted from blood, obtained in a trial of the OX40 agonist ivuxolimab. These receptors were taken from an adult with an advanced solid tumor such as melanoma, head and neck, liver or kidney cancer. Both conserved end residues are part of each CDR3. Fields, in order: CDR3 protein, CDR3 DNA, D gene, V gene, clone size, J gene. D genes are given only for firm matches. Clone size, where shown, is once, few, many, or a class for clones that have expanded.

CDR3: CASSFGQGNHYGYTF
DNA: TGTGCCAGCAGCTTCGGACAGGGGAACCACTATGGCTACACCTTC
D: TRBD1
V: TRBV5-5
size: few
J: TRBJ1-2

CDR3: CASRTGTGGNQPQHF
DNA: TGTGCCAGCAGGACCGGGACAGGGGGCAATCAGCCCCAGCATTTT
D: TRBD1
V: TRBV27
size: .
J: TRBJ1-5

CDR3: CASSPLQETQYF
DNA: TGTGCCAGCTCGCCTCTTCAAGAGACCCAGTACTTC
D: .
V: TRBV18
size: few
J: TRBJ2-5

CDR3: CASSLGRVWPGDEKLFF
DNA: TGTGCCAGCAGCTTAGGTCGGGTTTGGCCTGGGGACGAAAAACTGTTTTTT
D: .
V: TRBV7-8
size: .
J: TRBJ1-4

CDR3: CASSQATGLAGARVYEQYF
DNA: TGTGCCAGCAGCCAAGCGACCGGACTAGCGGGAGCCCGTGTCTACGAGCAGTACTTC
D: TRBD2
V: TRBV14
size: .
J: TRBJ2-7

CDR3: CATSRDLGLETQYF
DNA: TGTGCCACCAGCAGAGATCTAGGGTTAGAGACCCAGTACTTC
D: .
V: TRBV15
size: once
J: TRBJ2-5

CDR3: CASSLIGLAYEQYF
DNA: TGCGCCAGCAGCTTAATTGGACTAGCCTACGAGCAGTACTTC
D: TRBD2
V: TRBV5-1
size: .
J: TRBJ2-7

CDR3: CASSAAVNTEAFF
DNA: TGTGCCAGCAGTGCCGCAGTGAACACTGAAGCTTTCTTT
D: .
V: TRBV6-6
size: .
J: TRBJ1-1

CDR3: CASSLAGSNQPQHF
DNA: TGTGCCAGCAGCTTAGCAGGGAGCAATCAGCCCCAGCATTTT
D: .
V: TRBV7-9
size: .
J: TRBJ1-5

CDR3: CASSYPGLAGAPQFF
DNA: TGTGCCAGCAGTTACCCGGGACTAGCGGGAGCTCCGCAGTTCTTC
D: TRBD2
V: TRBV6-5
size: .
J: TRBJ2-1

CDR3: CASTPEPSYNEQFF
DNA: TGTGCCAGCACTCCGGAGCCCTCCTACAATGAGCAGTTCTTC
D: .
V: TRBV6-6
size: .
J: TRBJ2-1

CDR3: CASSLWRGSTEAFF
DNA: TGTGCCAGCAGCTTATGGCGGGGTAGCACTGAGGCTTTCTTT
D: .
V: TRBV7-3
size: .
J: TRBJ1-1

CDR3: CASLRTILGNTIYF
DNA: TGTGCCAGCCTGAGGACTATACTTGGAAACACCATATATTTT
D: .
V: TRBV2
size: .
J: TRBJ1-3

CDR3: CASSRRDGYEQYF
DNA: TGTGCCAGCAGCCGAAGGGACGGGTACGAGCAGTACTTC
D: .
V: TRBV7-8
size: .
J: TRBJ2-7

CDR3: CASSQAGLAFGGSYNEQFF
DNA: TGTGCCAGCAGTCAAGCGGGATTAGCGTTCGGTGGGTCCTACAATGAGCAGTTCTTC
D: TRBD2
V: TRBV7-9
size: .
J: TRBJ2-1

CDR3: CASSANQRSTKSGQRPDF
DNA: TGCGCCAGCAGTGCCAATCAAAGATCCACAAAGTCGGGCCAACGTCCTGACTTC
D: .
V: TRBV10-1
size: .
J: TRBJ2-6

CDR3: CASSVQTGWGAGELFF
DNA: TGTGCCAGTAGTGTTCAGACAGGGTGGGGTGCCGGGGAGCTGTTTTTT
D: TRBD1
V: TRBV19
size: .
J: TRBJ2-2

CDR3: CASSQGSDYGYTF
DNA: TGTGCCAGCAGCCAGGGTAGCGACTATGGCTACACCTTC
D: .
V: TRBV4-2
size: once
J: TRBJ1-2

CDR3: CASRGQTEAFF
DNA: TGTGCCAGCAGGGGGCAGACTGAAGCTTTCTTT
D: .
V: TRBV6-1
size: few
J: TRBJ1-1

CDR3: CASSPQWSVGNQPQHF
DNA: TGCGCCAGCAGCCCCCAATGGTCGGTCGGCAATCAGCCCCAGCATTTT
D: .
V: TRBV4-1
size: once
J: TRBJ1-5

CDR3: CASSRASGTSLFRTYNEQFF
DNA: TGCGCCAGCAGCCGCGCGTCCGGGACTAGTTTATTTAGGACCTACAATGAGCAGTTCTTC
D: TRBD2
V: TRBV5-1
size: once
J: TRBJ2-1

CDR3: CATSSVLGEPYTEAFF
DNA: TGTGCCACCAGCTCTGTTCTGGGGGAACCATACACTGAAGCTTTCTTT
D: .
V: TRBV15
size: .
J: TRBJ1-1

CDR3: CASRSPLDTQYF
DNA: TGTGCCAGCAGATCCCCCTTAGATACGCAGTATTTT
D: .
V: TRBV7-9
size: .
J: TRBJ2-3

CDR3: CASSPGAFGRQPQHF
DNA: TGTGCCAGCAGCCCAGGGGCCTTTGGTCGTCAGCCCCAGCATTTT
D: .
V: TRBV7-9
size: .
J: TRBJ1-5

CDR3: CASSQIRLAGANEQFF
DNA: TGTGCCAGCAGCCAGATTAGACTAGCGGGAGCCAATGAGCAGTTCTTC
D: TRBD2
V: TRBV14
size: once
J: TRBJ2-1

CDR3: CASSQEWAREGTEAFF
DNA: TGTGCCAGCAGCCAAGAATGGGCCAGGGAGGGCACTGAAGCTTTCTTT
D: .
V: TRBV4-2
size: .
J: TRBJ1-1

CDR3: CASSIAGGKDTQYF
DNA: TGTGCCAGCAGCATAGCGGGAGGTAAAGATACGCAGTATTTT
D: TRBD2
V: TRBV11-3
size: few
J: TRBJ2-3

CDR3: CASSSGAGHSEELFF
DNA: TGCGCCAGCAGCTCAGGGGCAGGACATAGTGAGGAACTGTTTTTT
D: .
V: TRBV5-1
size: .
J: TRBJ1-4

CDR3: CASGFRTGKYEQYF
DNA: TGTGCCAGCGGGTTTAGAACAGGGAAATACGAGCAGTACTTC
D: .
V: TRBV2
size: .
J: TRBJ2-7

CDR3: CAPSWGAEYNEQFF
DNA: TGTGCTCCCAGTTGGGGGGCTGAGTACAATGAGCAGTTCTTC
D: .
V: TRBV7-2
size: few
J: TRBJ2-1

CDR3: CASSVSLAVSTDTQYF
DNA: TGTGCCAGCAGCGTATCACTAGCGGTTAGCACAGATACGCAGTATTTT
D: TRBD2
V: TRBV9
size: .
J: TRBJ2-3

CDR3: CASSLVAGVATGELFF
DNA: TGTGCCAGCAGCTTAGTAGCGGGAGTTGCGACCGGGGAGCTGTTTTTT
D: TRBD2
V: TRBV11-3
size: .
J: TRBJ2-2

CDR3: CASSLRRITDTQYF
DNA: TGTGCCAGCAGCCTCCGACGGATCACAGATACGCAGTATTTT
D: .
V: TRBV11-2
size: few
J: TRBJ2-3

CDR3: CASSVEAGKAYEQYF
DNA: TGTGCCAGCAGTGTGGAAGCGGGAAAGGCCTACGAGCAGTACTTC
D: TRBD2
V: TRBV6-4
size: once
J: TRBJ2-7

CDR3: CAWTGFDYGYTF
DNA: TGTGCCTGGACAGGGTTTGACTATGGCTACACCTTC
D: .
V: TRBV30
size: once
J: TRBJ1-2

CDR3: CASSFQGMETQYF
DNA: TGTGCCAGCAGCTTCCAGGGTATGGAGACCCAGTACTTC
D: .
V: TRBV11-2
size: .
J: TRBJ2-5

CDR3: CASIRDGEANYGYTF
DNA: TGTGCCAGTATCCGCGACGGAGAAGCTAACTATGGCTACACCTTC
D: .
V: TRBV19
size: .
J: TRBJ1-2

CDR3: CASSYGGLAGADTQYF
DNA: TGTGCCAGCAGTTACGGGGGACTAGCAGGGGCAGATACGCAGTATTTT
D: TRBD2
V: TRBV6-5
size: .
J: TRBJ2-3

CDR3: CASSYSDESPRHF
DNA: TGTGCCAGCAGTTACTCGGACGAGAGCCCAAGGCATTTT
D: .
V: TRBV6-6
size: .
J: TRBJ1-5